A selection of T cell receptor beta chains follows, all from one sample in a study of shared clonotypes between healthy human individuals. Clones were read by immunoSEQ multiplex PCR, and TCRdb kept only the in-frame ones, dropping some. The sample carries about 800,000 clones, 96% recorded once. The source material was naive CD8+ T cells sorted from blood. The receptors come from a man in his thirties or forties in good health. The CDR3 runs from the conserved cysteine through the conserved F or W. A D gene is named only where the DNA matches it firmly. Some rows mark clone size as missing; the rest say once, few, many or name a class of expanded clone.

j_call clone_size v_call d_call cdr3_nt cdr3_aa
TRBJ2-1 . TRBV9 . TGTGCCAGCAGCGAGGTTGGGCACAATGAGCAGTTCTTC CASSEVGHNEQFF
TRBJ2-1 . TRBV7-9 . TGTGCCAGCAGCTCGACGGACGCCGCAGTGGGTGAGCAGTTCTTC CASSSTDAAVGEQFF
TRBJ1-5 . TRBV15 . TGTGCCACCAGCAGTACTCCCGGCAATCAGCCCCAGCATTTT CATSSTPGNQPQHF
TRBJ2-7 . TRBV10-2 . TGCGCCAGCAAGGTGGGAGCGTACGAGCAGTACTTC CASKVGAYEQYF
TRBJ2-7 . TRBV14 . TGTGCCAGCAGTCAATCCCGGGACTACGAGCAGTACTTC CASSQSRDYEQYF
TRBJ1-2 . TRBV9 . TGTGCCAGCAGCCCCCGGGGGGCAAGTGGCTACACCTTC CASSPRGASGYTF
TRBJ1-5 . TRBV7-9 . TGTGCCAGCAGCTCCCCGGAAGAGGAAATGGGCAATCAGCCCCAGCATTTT CASSSPEEEMGNQPQHF
TRBJ2-2 . TRBV10-1 TRBD2 TGCGCCAGCGGGACTAGGGAAACGAACACCGGGGAGCTGTTTTTT CASGTRETNTGELFF
TRBJ2-7 . TRBV11-2 . TGTGCCAGCAGCTTAGCACCGCAATCCAGAGGGGGGGAGGAGTACTTC CASSLAPQSRGGEEYF
TRBJ2-7 . TRBV7-9 . TGTGCCAGCAGCACCTCGGACAGAGACTACGAGCAGTACTTC CASSTSDRDYEQYF
TRBJ2-7 . TRBV29-1 . TGCAGCGTTGAAGATGGGGCAGGGACCTACGAGCAGTACTTC CSVEDGAGTYEQYF
TRBJ2-7 . TRBV6-5 TRBD1 TGTGCCAGCAGTTACTCGGGACAGCACTACGAGCAGTACTTC CASSYSGQHYEQYF
TRBJ2-7 . TRBV5-1 . TGCGCCAGCAGCTCGCTTGTTGGGACGGACTACTACTTC CASSSLVGTDYYF
TRBJ2-7 . TRBV19 . TGTGCCAGTAGTTTCCGACAGTCTGGGACCTACGAGCAGTACTTC CASSFRQSGTYEQYF
TRBJ2-3 . TRBV27 . TGTGCCAGTGGAAGACGTAGCGGCACAGATACGCAGTATTTT CASGRRSGTDTQYF
TRBJ1-4 once TRBV5-4 . TGTGCCAGCAGCTGGAGTGGACTGGGCCAGGCGAATGAAAAACTGTTTTTT CASSWSGLGQANEKLFF
TRBJ2-3 . TRBV5-4 . TGTGCCAGCAGACAGGGAGGTTTAATAGCGAATACGCAGTATTTT CASRQGGLIANTQYF